This is a list of T cell receptor beta chains from one sample in a study of shared clonotypes between healthy human individuals. Using immunoSEQ multiplex PCR, the repertoire was profiled, and TCRdb retains in-frame clones only, with some absent. This sample has roughly 2.6 million clones, with roughly 92% found just once. Sequencing used naive CD4+ T cells sorted from blood. The receptors were sampled from a man between 18 and 35 years old in good health. CDR3s include the opening cysteine and the closing phenylalanine or tryptophan. The D gene is left open where the match is weak. Clone size is shown for a subset of rows, as once, few, many or a class of expanded clone.

13	-	TRBV18	TRBJ2-7	-	TGTGCCAGCTCACCACCCGACTCCTACGAGCAGTACTTC	CASSPPDSYEQYF
15	TRBD1	TRBV9	TRBJ1-5	-	TGTGCCAGCAGCGCTGGACAGGCTAGCAATCAGCCCCAGCATTTT	CASSAGQASNQPQHF
13	TRBD1	TRBV19	TRBJ1-5	-	TGTGCCAGTAGTCCACAGGGGCCTCAGCCCCAGCATTTT	CASSPQGPQPQHF
17	-	TRBV7-9	TRBJ1-1	-	TGTGCCAGCAGCCCCCGGTTTGGGTTCCTTGGAGAAAGTGAAGCTTTCTTT	CASSPRFGFLGESEAFF
15	-	TRBV12-1	TRBJ2-7	once	TGTGCCAGCAGCCCTTATCACCGGGACAGGGACGAGCAGTACTTC	CASSPYHRDRDEQYF
14	-	TRBV7-9	TRBJ1-1	-	TGTGCCAGCAGCTTAGGGGGGGCGGACACTGAAGCTTTCTTT	CASSLGGADTEAFF
16	-	TRBV13	TRBJ1-3	few	TGTGCCAGCAGATTAGAATCAGGGGCGATTGGAAACACCATATATTTT	CASRLESGAIGNTIYF
15	-	TRBV7-2	TRBJ2-1	once	TGTGCCAGCAGCTTAGGGACAGTCTCCTACAATGAGCAGTTCTTC	CASSLGTVSYNEQFF
13	-	TRBV6-6	TRBJ1-1	-	TGTGCCAGCAGTTCGACCATGAACACTGAAGCTTTCTTT	CASSSTMNTEAFF
18	TRBD2	TRBV4-3	TRBJ2-1	-	TGCGCCAGCAGCCAAGAGGAGCTTAGCGGGAGCCCTTTTATTGAGCAGTTCTTC	CASSQEELSGSPFIEQFF
14	TRBD2	TRBV28	TRBJ2-7	-	TGTGCCAGCAGTTTACTAGCGGTGGACTACGAGCAGTACTTC	CASSLLAVDYEQYF
15	TRBD1	TRBV28	TRBJ2-7	-	TGTGCCAGCAGTTTTCCTCTGGGACAGGGGTACGAGCAGTACTTC	CASSFPLGQGYEQYF
16	TRBD1	TRBV19	TRBJ1-2	-	TGTGCCAGTAGTCCCGGGACAGGGGGCCGATGGTATGGCTACACCTTC	CASSPGTGGRWYGYTF
12	TRBD1	TRBV30	TRBJ1-2	-	TGTGCCTGGTGGGGACAGGGGGCCGGCTACACCTTC	CAWWGQGAGYTF
13	-	TRBV19	TRBJ1-4	-	TGTGCCAGTAATTTTGGTGGTAATGAAAAACTGTTTTTT	CASNFGGNEKLFF